This TCR beta chain was identified in a study of blood T cell repertoires in COVID-19. The V gene's germline CDR1 is LGHDT and CDR2 YNNKEL (reference sequence). This CDR3 has 15 residues. V shed 1 base and J shed 3 bases, with 13 bases lying between them. Participants were aged about 18 to 89 years from roughly 26 US areas. Clinical history reported by participants formed the basis on which cohorts were assigned. The study recruited exposed participants who had met a COVID-19 case within 2 weeks before entry. Original data processing: Quantification of nucleated cells was approximated via reference gene primer amplification. Data came from immunoSEQ multiplex PCR; TCRdb stores just in-frame clones and leaves some out. V, J and clone size are taken as reported in that table, and D and trimming were inferred from the DNA itself. The sample records 250,000 or so clones, approximately 90% being singletons.

The sequencing input was PBMCs or T cells enriched from blood (not recorded which). The chain couples TRBV3-1 (or the pseudogene TRBV3-2) to TRBJ2-7; the D gene is possibly TRBD1 (6 bases). This TCR derives from a man aged 40-49 years who had been exposed to COVID-19. The CDR3 reads CASSQGSTGHYEQYF. In DNA, the CDR3 is TGTGCCAGCAGCCAAGGTTCCACAGGGCACTACGAGCAGTACTTC.